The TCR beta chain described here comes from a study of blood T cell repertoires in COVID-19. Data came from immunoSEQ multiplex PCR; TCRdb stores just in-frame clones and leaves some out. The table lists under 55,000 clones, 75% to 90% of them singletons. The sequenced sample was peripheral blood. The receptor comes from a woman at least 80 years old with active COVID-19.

In DNA, the CDR3 is TGTGCCAGCAGCGTGAATGGGGAGGGCCCTAGCACAGATACGCAGTATTTT. Its protein is CASSVNGEGPSTDTQYF. The rearrangement links TRBV9 to TRBJ2-3; the match to TRBD2 covers 7 bases. CDR1 and CDR2 (germline): SGDLS, YYNGEE. The CDR3 is made up of 17 amino acids. V was clipped by 2 bases and J by 0 bases; unmatched bases: 9.